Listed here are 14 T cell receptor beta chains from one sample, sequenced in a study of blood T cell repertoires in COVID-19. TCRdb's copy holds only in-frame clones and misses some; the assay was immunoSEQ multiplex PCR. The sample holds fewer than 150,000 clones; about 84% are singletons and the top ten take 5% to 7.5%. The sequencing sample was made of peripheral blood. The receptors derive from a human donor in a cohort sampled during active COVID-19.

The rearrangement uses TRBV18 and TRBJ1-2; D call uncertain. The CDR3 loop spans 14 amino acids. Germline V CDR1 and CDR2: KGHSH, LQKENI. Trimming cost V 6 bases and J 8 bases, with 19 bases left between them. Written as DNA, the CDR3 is TGTGCCAGCTCGCCTGGTCTCTCTGCTCAGGGCTACACCTTC. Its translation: CASSPGLSAQGYTF.

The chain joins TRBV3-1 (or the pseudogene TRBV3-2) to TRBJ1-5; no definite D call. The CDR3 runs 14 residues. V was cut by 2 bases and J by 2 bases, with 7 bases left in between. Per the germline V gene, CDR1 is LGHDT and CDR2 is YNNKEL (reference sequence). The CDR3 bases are TGTGCCAGCAGCCAAACGGTGGGCAATCAGCCCCAGCATTTT. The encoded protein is CASSQTVGNQPQHF.

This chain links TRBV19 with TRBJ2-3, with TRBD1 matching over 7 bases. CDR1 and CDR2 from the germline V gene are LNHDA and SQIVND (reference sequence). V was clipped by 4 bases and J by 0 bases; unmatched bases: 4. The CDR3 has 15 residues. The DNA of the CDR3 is TGTGCCAGTAGTACCGACAGGGCAAGCACAGATACGCAGTATTTT. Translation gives CASSTDRASTDTQYF.

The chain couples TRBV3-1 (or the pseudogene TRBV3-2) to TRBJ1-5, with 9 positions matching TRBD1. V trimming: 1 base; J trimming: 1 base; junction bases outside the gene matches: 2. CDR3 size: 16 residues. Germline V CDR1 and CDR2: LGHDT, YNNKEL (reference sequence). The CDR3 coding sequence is TGTGCCAGCAGCCAAGCGGGACAGGGAAGCAATCAGCCCCAGCATTTT. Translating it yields CASSQAGQGSNQPQHF.

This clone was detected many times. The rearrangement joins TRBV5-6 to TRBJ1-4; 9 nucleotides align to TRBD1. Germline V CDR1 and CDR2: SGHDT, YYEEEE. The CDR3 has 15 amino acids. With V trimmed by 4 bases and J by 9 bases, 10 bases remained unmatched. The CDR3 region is CASSGDRDRVKKLFF. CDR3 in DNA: TGTGCCAGCAGCGGAGACCGGGACAGGGTGAAAAAACTGTTTTTT. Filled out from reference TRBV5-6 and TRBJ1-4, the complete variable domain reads DAGVTQSPTHLIKTRGQQVTLRCSPKSGHDTVSWYQQALGQGPQFIFQYYEEEERQRGNFPDRFSGHQFPNYSSELNVNALLLGDSALYLCASSGDRDRVKKLFFGSGTQLSVL.

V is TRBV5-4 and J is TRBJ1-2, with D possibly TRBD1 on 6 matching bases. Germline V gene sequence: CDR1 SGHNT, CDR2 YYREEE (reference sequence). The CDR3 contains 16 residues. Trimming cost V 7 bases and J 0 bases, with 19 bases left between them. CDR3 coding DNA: TGTGCCAGCTTAGACGTGCGGGGGGCGGCTAACTATGGCTACACCTTC. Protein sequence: CASLDVRGAANYGYTF.

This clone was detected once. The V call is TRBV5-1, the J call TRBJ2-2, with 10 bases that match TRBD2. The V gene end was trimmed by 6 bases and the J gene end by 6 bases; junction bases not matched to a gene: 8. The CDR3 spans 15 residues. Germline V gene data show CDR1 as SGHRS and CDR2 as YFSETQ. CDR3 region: CASTESGGAAGELFF. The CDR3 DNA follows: TGCGCCAGCACCGAAAGCGGGGGGGCAGCCGGGGAGCTGTTTTTT.

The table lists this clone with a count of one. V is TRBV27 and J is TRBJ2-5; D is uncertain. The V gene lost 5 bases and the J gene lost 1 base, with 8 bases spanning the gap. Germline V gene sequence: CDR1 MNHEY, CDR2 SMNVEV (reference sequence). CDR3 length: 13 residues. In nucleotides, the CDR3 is TGTGCCAGCAGTCGGCTAGTCCAAGAGACCCAGTACTTC. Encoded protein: CASSRLVQETQYF.

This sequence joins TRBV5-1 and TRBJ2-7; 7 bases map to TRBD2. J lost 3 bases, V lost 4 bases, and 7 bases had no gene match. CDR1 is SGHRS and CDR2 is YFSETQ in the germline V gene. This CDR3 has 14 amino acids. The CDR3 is CASSHGLEHYEQYF. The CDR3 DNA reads TGCGCCAGCAGCCACGGACTAGAGCACTACGAGCAGTACTTC. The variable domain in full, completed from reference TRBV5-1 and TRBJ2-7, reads KAGVTQTPRYLIKTRGQQVTLSCSPISGHRSVSWYQQTPGQGLQFLFEYFSETQRNKGNFPGRFSGRQFSNSRSEMNVSTLELGDSALYLCASSHGLEHYEQYFGPGTRLTVT.

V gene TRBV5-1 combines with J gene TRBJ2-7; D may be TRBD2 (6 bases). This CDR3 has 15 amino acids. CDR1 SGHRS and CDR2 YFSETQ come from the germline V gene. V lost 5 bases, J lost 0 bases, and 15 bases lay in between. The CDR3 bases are TGCGCCAGCAGGACCGCGGGGACTTCCTCCTACGAGCAGTACTTC. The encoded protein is CASRTAGTSSYEQYF.

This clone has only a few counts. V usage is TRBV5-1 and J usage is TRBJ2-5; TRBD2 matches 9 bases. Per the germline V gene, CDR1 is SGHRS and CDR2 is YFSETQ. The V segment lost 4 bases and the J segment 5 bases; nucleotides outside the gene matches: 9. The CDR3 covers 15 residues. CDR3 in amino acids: CASSLGTSLQETQYF. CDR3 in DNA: TGCGCCAGCAGCCTAGGGACTAGCCTACAGGAGACCCAGTACTTC.

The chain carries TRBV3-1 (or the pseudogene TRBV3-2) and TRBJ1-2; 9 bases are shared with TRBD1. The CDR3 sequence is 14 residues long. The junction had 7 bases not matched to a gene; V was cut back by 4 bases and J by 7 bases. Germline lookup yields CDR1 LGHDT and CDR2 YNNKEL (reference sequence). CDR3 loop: CASSPGQGPVGYTF. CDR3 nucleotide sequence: TGTGCCAGCAGCCCCGGACAGGGGCCGGTTGGCTACACCTTC.

CDR3 nucleotide sequence: TGTGCCAGTAGTCTGGGAGAAGGACTCCGGTCGAACACCGGGGAGCTGTTTTTT. Translation gives CASSLGEGLRSNTGELFF. The J gene is TRBJ2-2, the V gene TRBV19; D might be TRBD2 (5 bases). The CDR3 loop spans 18 amino acids. V shed 5 bases and J shed 0 bases, with 19 bases lying between them. The germline V gene has CDR1 LNHDA and CDR2 SQIVND (reference sequence).

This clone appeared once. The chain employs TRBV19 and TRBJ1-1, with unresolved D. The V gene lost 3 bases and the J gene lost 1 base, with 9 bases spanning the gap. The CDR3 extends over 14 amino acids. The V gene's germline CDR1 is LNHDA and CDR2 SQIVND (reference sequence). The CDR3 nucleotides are TGTGCCAGTAGTATGCCGGGTCAGAACACTGAAGCTTTCTTT. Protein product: CASSMPGQNTEAFF.